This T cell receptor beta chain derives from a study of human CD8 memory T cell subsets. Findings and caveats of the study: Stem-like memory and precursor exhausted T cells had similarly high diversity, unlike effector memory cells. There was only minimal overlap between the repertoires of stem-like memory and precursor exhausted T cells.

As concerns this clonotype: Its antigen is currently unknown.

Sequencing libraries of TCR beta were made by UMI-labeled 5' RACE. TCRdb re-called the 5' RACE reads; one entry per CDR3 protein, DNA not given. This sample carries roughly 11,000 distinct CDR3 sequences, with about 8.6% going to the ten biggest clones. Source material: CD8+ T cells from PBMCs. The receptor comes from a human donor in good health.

CDR3 sequence reads: CASSVGHEQFF. This chain links TRBV9 with TRBJ2-1. Germline values: CDR1 SGDLS, CDR2 YYNGEE. The CDR3 totals 11 residues.